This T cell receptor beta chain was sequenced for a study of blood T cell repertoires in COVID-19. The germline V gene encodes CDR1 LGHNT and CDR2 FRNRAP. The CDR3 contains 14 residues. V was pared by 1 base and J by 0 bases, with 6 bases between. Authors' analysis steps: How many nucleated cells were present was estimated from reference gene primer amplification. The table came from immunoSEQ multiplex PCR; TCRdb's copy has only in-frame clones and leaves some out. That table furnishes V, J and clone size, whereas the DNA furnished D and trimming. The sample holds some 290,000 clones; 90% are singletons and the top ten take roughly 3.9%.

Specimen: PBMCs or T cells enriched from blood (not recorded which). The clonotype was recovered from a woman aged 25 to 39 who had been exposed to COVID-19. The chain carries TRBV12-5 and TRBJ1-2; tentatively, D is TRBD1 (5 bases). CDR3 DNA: TGTGCTAGTGGTTTGGGACAGACTAACTATGGCTACACCTTC. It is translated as CASGLGQTNYGYTF.